This T cell receptor beta chain is drawn from a study of cytomegalovirus exposure and HLA in healthy donors. In the PCR, 60 Vbeta and 13 Jbeta primers were used. Assay used: immunoSEQ multiplex PCR; TCRdb lists only in-frame clones, some missing. Of some 77,000 clones detected, about 80% appear once; the ten largest clones hold around a quarter. Germline loops: CDR1 MNHEY, CDR2 SVGAGI. There are 16 residues in the CDR3. Trimming took 2 bases from V and 8 from J, leaving 21 bases between them. The rearrangement joins TRBV6-5 to TRBJ1-2, with a possible D match to TRBD1 (6 bases). Sequenced input: PBMCs. The sequence derives from a woman aged 50 to 60 in good health and CMV-seropositive. CDR3 sequence: CASSYGGASHRYGYTF. The CDR3 region has the DNA TGTGCCAGCAGTTACGGGGGGGCCTCCCATAGGTACGGCTACACCTTC.